This T cell receptor (beta chain) derives from a study of neoadjuvant anti-PD-1 for oral cavity cancer. CDR3 size: 14 residues. Germline CDR1 SGHTA, CDR2 FQGTGA. Unmatched junction bases numbered 10, after V lost 5 bases and J lost 8 bases. Measured with immunoSEQ multiplex PCR; TCRdb has only the in-frame clones, and not every one. Of tens of thousands of clones in the sample, 30% to 40% were seen once. The time point denotes: after neoadjuvant nivolumab, at surgical resection. This sequence was found in a person aged 35-80 years with oral cavity squamous cell carcinoma. This specimen was tumor tissue, taken after nivolumab (anti-PD-1) treatment. The rearrangement uses TRBV7-3 and TRBJ1-2, with 8 bases that match TRBD1. The CDR3 reads CASSPGQGGWGYTF. CDR3 in DNA: TGTGCCAGCAGCCCCGGACAGGGAGGTTGGGGCTACACCTTC.